This T cell receptor beta chain was found in a study of T cells in Graves' hyperthyroidism and ophthalmopathy. Study summary: Blood was drawn when the patient was first diagnosed and still untreated.

Regarding the study as a whole: Before onset, by a median of around 6.1 months, the model predicted ophthalmopathy. Among clonotypes expanded in thyroid above 0.001, most were also found in blood.

RNA transcripts yielded amplified TCR beta CDR3 regions. HTBI primers were used for first-round RT-PCR of the TCR CDR3. TCRdb passed the multiplex PCR reads through MiXCR, listing each CDR3 protein once. The sample has 370,000 or so distinct CDR3 sequences, approximately 25% seen once. This clonotype was recorded at least ten times. What it binds is unknown. After removal of 5 bases from V and 4 bases from J, the junction contained 1 base not matched to a gene. Germline V CDR1 and CDR2: SGHAT, FQDESV (reference sequence). The CDR3 has 13 amino acids. The sample consisted of blood. The sequence was obtained from a man over 45 with Graves' hyperthyroidism. The chain joins TRBV11-1 to TRBJ2-7; 11 bases map to TRBD1. CDR3 region: CASSGDRGYEQYF. CDR3 bases: TGTGCCAGCAGCGGGGACAGGGGGTACGAGCAGTACTTC.